These 16 T cell receptor beta chains originate from one sample sequenced in a study of T cell repertoires in cytomegalovirus infection (dated by TCRdb to between 2019 and 2020). TCRdb names Illumina HiSeq 1500 as the instrument used. TCRdb ran its own pipeline on the public reads, namely fastp trimming at Q25 and MiXCR clone calling, and kept in-frame beta chains. Each CDR3 protein gets just one entry, which takes the most common genes and DNA from the rows behind it. The sample table holds 150,000 to 200,000 distinct CDR3 sequences, of which approximately 9.6% were seen once. The ten biggest clones cover roughly 4.8% of the sample. The sample was PBMCs. The receptors originated from a human donor in good health (CMV status not recorded). Some clones in this sample may be carry-over from other donors' samples.

The gene calls are TRBV2 and TRBJ1-1; D possibly corresponds to TRBD1 (6 bases). Germline V lookup: CDR1 SNHLY, CDR2 FYNNEI. V gave up 3 bases and J gave up 0 bases, with 17 bases separating them. CDR3 length equals 17 residues. For the CDR3, the DNA is TGTGCCAGCAGTGATTGGGCAGGGGCTCAAATGAACACTGAAGCTTTCTTT. This translates into CASSDWAGAQMNTEAFF.

This clonotype turned up a few times. The rearrangement uses TRBV10-3 and TRBJ1-1; D not resolved. With 11 bases removed from V and 5 bases from J, the gap between germline ends came to 15 bases. Germline CDR1 reads ENHRY; CDR2 reads SYGVKD. The CDR3 covers 12 residues. The CDR3: CAHRGGGTEAFF. The CDR3 DNA is TGTGCCCACCGGGGAGGAGGGACTGAAGCTTTCTTT.

The table lists this clonotype with many counts. This rearrangement joins TRBV6-2 or TRBV6-3 to TRBJ2-1; D unclear. V was shortened by 0 bases and J by 3 bases, with 9 bases between the two germline ends. This CDR3 comprises 15 residues. Germline V gene lookup returns CDR1 MNHEY and CDR2 SVGEGT. CDR3 sequence: CASSYSGGLYNEQFF. For the CDR3, the DNA is TGTGCCAGCAGTTACTCGGGCGGCCTCTACAATGAGCAGTTCTTC.

This clonotype has a count of ten or more. CDR3 protein: CASSPALDEKLFF. The DNA for the CDR3 is TGTGCCAGCAGCCCCGCTTTGGACGAAAAACTGTTTTTT. V gene TRBV28 combines with J gene TRBJ1-4, with D uncertain. The CDR3 loop spans 13 amino acids. V shed 6 bases and J shed 8 bases, with 13 bases lying between them. The germline CDR1 and CDR2 sequences are MDHEN and SYDVKM.

Many counts were recorded for this clonotype. The V and J genes are TRBV7-2 and TRBJ2-6; D is perhaps TRBD1 (5 bases). The CDR3 loop spans 17 amino acids. Germline loops: CDR1 SGHTA, CDR2 FQGNSA. Trimming pared 1 base from V and 4 bases from J, leaving 14 bases between. CDR3: CASSLEGQGGGANVLTF. The CDR3 bases are TGTGCCAGCAGCTTAGAGGGGCAGGGCGGAGGGGCCAACGTCCTGACTTTC.

The rearrangement joins TRBV5-1 to TRBJ1-4, with D possibly being TRBD1 (6 bases). V gave up 5 bases and J gave up 5 bases, with 16 bases separating them. From germline, CDR1 is SGHRS and CDR2 YFSETQ. The CDR3 loop spans 15 amino acids. The CDR3 nucleotides are TGCGCCAGCAGAAACCCGGGACAAGACAATGAAAAACTGTTTTTT. It is translated as CASRNPGQDNEKLFF.

Many counts were recorded for this clonotype. The V call is TRBV7-6, the J call TRBJ2-3; 9 nucleotides line up with TRBD2. The CDR3 is 15 residues long. The ends lost 5 bases at V and 0 bases at J; junction bases unmatched: 3. The germline V gene has CDR1 SGHVS and CDR2 FNYEAQ. The chain's CDR3 is CASSPSGASTDTQYF. Here the CDR3 DNA reads TGTGCCAGCAGCCCTAGCGGGGCCAGCACAGATACGCAGTATTTT.

The rearrangement joins TRBV11-2 to TRBJ1-3, with unresolved D. The V gene lost 7 bases and the J gene lost 1 base, with 11 bases spanning the gap. Germline assignment: CDR1 SGHAT and CDR2 FQNNGV. This CDR3 spans 14 amino acids. The CDR3 loop is CASTMAGSGNTIYF. CDR3 DNA sequence: TGTGCCAGCACGATGGCGGGGTCTGGAAACACCATATATTTT.

In its sample, this clonotype was seen a few times. V is TRBV5-1 and J is TRBJ2-3; 15 positions match TRBD2. After removal of 4 bases from V and 14 bases from J, the junction contained 8 bases not matched to a gene. The CDR3 covers 14 residues. Germline loops: CDR1 SGHRS, CDR2 YFSETQ. As DNA, the CDR3 is TGCGCCAGCAGCCCAGGGACTAGCGGGAGGTTTTCGTATTTT. As protein: CASSPGTSGRFSYF.

This clonotype was counted only a few times. The chain recombines TRBV9 with TRBJ2-1; D is perhaps TRBD2 (6 bases). The CDR3 runs to 15 residues. The germline V gene encodes CDR1 SGDLS and CDR2 YYNGEE. The V end was cut by 4 bases, the J end by 10 bases, with 21 bases between. The DNA of the CDR3 is TGTGCCAGCAGCCCACACCGGGACTTCCTAGTGGAGCAGTTCTTC. Amino acids: CASSPHRDFLVEQFF.

This clonotype came up many times. This sequence joins TRBV6-2 or TRBV6-3 and TRBJ2-5; TRBD1 or TRBD2 may be the D gene (5 bases each). This CDR3 is 13 amino acids long. The germline gives CDR1 MNHEY, CDR2 SVGEGT. Trimming pared 2 bases from V and 9 bases from J, leaving 13 bases between. The CDR3 DNA sequence: TGTGCCAGCAGTTACAGATGGGGGAGATCCCAGTACTTC. Translating gives CASSYRWGRSQYF.

J is TRBJ2-5 and V is TRBV29-1; the D is unclear. Germline assignment: CDR1 SQVTM and CDR2 ANQGSEA. This CDR3 is built from 14 residues. Trimming removed 1 base at V and 4 bases at J, with 13 bases between. CDR3 bases: TGCAGCGTTGAAGGTGACGGTGGGTTAGAGACCCAGTACTTC. Its translation: CSVEGDGGLETQYF.

This clonotype was observed a few times. The chain links TRBV28 to TRBJ1-5, with D uncertain. V lost 3 bases and J lost 0, with 9 bases in between. This CDR3 contains 15 residues. Per the germline V gene, CDR1 is MDHEN and CDR2 is SYDVKM. The CDR3 DNA sequence: TGTGCCAGCAGTTTTCCGGGGTATAGCAATCAGCCCCAGCATTTT. Its translation: CASSFPGYSNQPQHF.

This clonotype was observed many times. The chain uses TRBV7-2 and TRBJ2-1; 10 bases line up with TRBD1. Looked up from germline, CDR1 is SGHTA and CDR2 is FQGNSA. The ends lost 1 base at V and 12 bases at J; junction bases unmatched: 12. The CDR3 length is 16 residues. The CDR3: CASSLETGGPRYGQFF. The CDR3, as DNA: TGTGCCAGCAGCTTAGAGACAGGGGGCCCGAGGTATGGGCAGTTCTTC.

This clonotype was counted ten times or more. The chain combines TRBV6-2 or TRBV6-3 with TRBJ2-1, with 8 bases lining up with TRBD2. Losses at the gene ends were 2 bases for V and 7 bases for J; bases not matched to a gene: 10. The CDR3 is 16 amino acids. Germline V gene data show CDR1 as MNHEY and CDR2 as SVGEGT. CDR3 sequence (DNA): TGTGCCAGCAGTTACATTAGCGGGAAGGTGGAGAATGAGCAGTTCTTC. Encoded protein: CASSYISGKVENEQFF.

This clonotype was counted many times. This rearrangement joins TRBV20-1 to TRBJ2-7; D may be TRBD2 (5 bases). This CDR3 region has 15 residues. The germline gives CDR1 DFQATT, CDR2 SNEGSKA (reference sequence). V lost 1 base and J lost 1, with 14 bases in between. This CDR3 reads CSARAPRTESYEQYF. The CDR3 DNA is TGCAGTGCTAGAGCCCCCCGGACTGAGTCCTACGAGCAGTACTTC.